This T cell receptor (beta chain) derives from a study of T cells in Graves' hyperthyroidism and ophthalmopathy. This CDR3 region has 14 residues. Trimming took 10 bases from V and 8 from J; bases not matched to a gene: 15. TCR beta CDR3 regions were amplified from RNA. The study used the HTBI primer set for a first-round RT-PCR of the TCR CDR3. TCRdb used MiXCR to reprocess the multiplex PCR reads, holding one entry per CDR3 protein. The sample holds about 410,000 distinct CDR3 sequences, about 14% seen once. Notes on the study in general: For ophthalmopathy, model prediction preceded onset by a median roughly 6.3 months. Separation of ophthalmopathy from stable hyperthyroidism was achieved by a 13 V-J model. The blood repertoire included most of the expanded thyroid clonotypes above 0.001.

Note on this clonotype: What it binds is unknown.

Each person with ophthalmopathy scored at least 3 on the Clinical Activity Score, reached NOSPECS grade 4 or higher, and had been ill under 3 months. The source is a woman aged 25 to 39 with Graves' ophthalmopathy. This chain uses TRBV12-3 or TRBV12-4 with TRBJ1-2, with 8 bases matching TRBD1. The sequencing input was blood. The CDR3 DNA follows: TGTGCCATTTCGAGGGGACAGGTCCTCGGAGGCTACACCTTC. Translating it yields CAISRGQVLGGYTF.